This record covers a single T cell receptor beta chain. Its antigen is unknown. This sample stems from a study of tumor-infiltrating lymphocytes in primary liver carcinoma. At the level of the study: Patients were both men and women, whose ages ran from 30 to 69 years. There were roughly 3.65 to 7.5 million productive TCRbeta reads per sample, a yield similar across tissue types. Findings of the study overall: Tumors significantly exceeded blood in top-250-clone fraction (p = 0.039). The study used bulk unsorted samples and so did not compare CD4+ and CD8+ repertoires.

Researchers generated TCR beta cDNA from 500 ng of total RNA, relying on a constant-region primer. Each TCR beta library was derived from three nested multiplex PCR rounds that employed slightly modified ARM-PCR. The opening two PCR rounds, around 9 cycles each, paired TRBV1-TRBV30 forward primers with a C-beta reverse primer. TCRdb reprocessed the multiplex PCR reads via MiXCR and lists one record per CDR3 protein. The table has about 320,000 distinct CDR3 sequences, over 55% seen once. Trimming stripped 5 bases from V and 2 bases from J, with 4 bases between. This CDR3 has 12 amino acids. Germline CDR1 is SQVTM and CDR2 is ANQGSEA. Unsorted whole blood supplied the blood RNA, and germline DNA was isolated too.

The rearrangement links TRBV29-1 to TRBJ2-6, with D hard to call. Input material: peripheral blood. This sequence was found in a man aged 40-49 years with primary liver carcinoma and hepatitis B virus infection. CDR3 in amino acids: CSVNTGANVLTF. The CDR3 nucleotides read TGCAGCGTTAACACTGGGGCCAACGTCCTGACTTTC. The full variable domain, rest sourced from reference TRBV29-1 and TRBJ2-6, is SAVISQKPSRDICQRGTSLTIQCQVDSQVTMMFWYRQQPGQSLTLIATANQGSEATYESGFVIDKFPISRPNLTFSTLTVSNMSPEDSSIYLCSVNTGANVLTFGAGSRLTVL.